The 23 T cell receptor beta chains reported below all come from one sample, sequenced in a study of cytomegalovirus exposure and HLA in healthy donors. Vbeta (60) and Jbeta (13) primers were used in the PCR. Clones were read by immunoSEQ multiplex PCR, and TCRdb kept only the in-frame ones, dropping some. The sample has around 91,000 clones, roughly 73% seen once; the top ten hold about 4.2%. Sequencing was carried out using PBMCs. Receptors originate from a male donor in good health and CMV-seropositive.

V usage is TRBV9 and J usage is TRBJ2-6, with D perhaps matching TRBD1 (6 bases). This CDR3 region has 16 residues. V was shortened by 2 bases and J by 1 base, with 10 bases between the two germline ends. Looked up from germline, CDR1 is SGDLS and CDR2 is YYNGEE. The CDR3 nucleotides read TGTGCCAGCAGCGTGAACAGGGCTTCTGGGGCCAACGTCCTGACTTTC. Its protein is CASSVNRASGANVLTF.

This chain uses TRBV7-9 with TRBJ2-1; weak D call: TRBD2 (5 bases). V lost 5 bases, J lost 8 bases, and 19 bases lay in between. The germline V gene encodes CDR1 SEHNR and CDR2 FQNEAQ (reference sequence). The CDR3 contains 15 residues. In nucleotides, the CDR3 is TGTGCCAGCAGCATATACTCCTCGGGGTCCCATGAGCAGTTCTTC. It translates to CASSIYSSGSHEQFF. The entire variable domain, with the rest obtained from reference TRBV7-9 and TRBJ2-1, is as follows: DTGVSQNPRHKITKRGQNVTFRCDPISEHNRLYWYRQTLGQGPEFLTYFQNEAQLEKSRLLSDRFSAERPKGSFSTLEIQRTEQGDSAMYLCASSIYSSGSHEQFFGPGTRLTVL.

This rearrangement joins TRBV2 to TRBJ2-5; D gene uncertain. The V end was cut by 3 bases, the J end by 1 base, with 12 bases between. The CDR3 covers 15 residues. Per germline, CDR1 SNHLY and CDR2 FYNNEI. Here the CDR3 reads CASSDGQVVQETQYF. DNA for the CDR3: TGTGCCAGCAGTGACGGCCAGGTAGTCCAAGAGACCCAGTACTTC.

This chain joins TRBV15 and TRBJ1-2; 7 nucleotides align to TRBD1. Trimming took 5 bases from V and 2 from J; bases not matched to a gene: 2. CDR3 length equals 13 residues. The germline V gene has CDR1 LNHNV and CDR2 YYDKDF (reference sequence). CDR3 sequence (DNA): TGTGCCACCAGCGAGGACAGGAACTATGGCTACACCTTC. Translated, it gives CATSEDRNYGYTF.

The chain joins TRBV5-6 to TRBJ2-2; no definite D call. CDR1 and CDR2 (germline): SGHDT, YYEEEE. The CDR3 length is 15 residues. Trimming removed 0 bases at V and 1 base at J, with 7 bases between. The DNA of the CDR3 is TGTGCCAGCAGCTTGGTTGTTAGGAACACCGGGGAGCTGTTTTTT. It codes for CASSLVVRNTGELFF.

The V and J genes are TRBV6-6 and TRBJ1-3, with D uncertain. CDR3 length: 15 amino acids. The germline V gene has CDR1 MNHNY and CDR2 SVGAGI (reference sequence). The V end lost 2 bases, the J end lost 0 bases, and 8 bases lay between the germline ends. CDR3 in DNA: TGTGCCAGCAGTTACCCTGCAGGCTCTGGAAACACCATATATTTT. Its protein product is CASSYPAGSGNTIYF.

This sequence joins TRBV28 and TRBJ1-2; D may be TRBD1 (5 bases). From germline, CDR1 is MDHEN and CDR2 SYDVKM. The V and J ends lost 8 bases and 4 bases respectively, with 17 bases between them. This CDR3 contains 14 residues. CDR3 sequence: CASSDPTGFYGYTF. DNA for the CDR3: TGTGCCAGCTCTGACCCCACAGGCTTCTATGGCTACACCTTC.

This chain joins TRBV11-2 and TRBJ2-7, with a tentative D call TRBD1 (5 bases). V was shortened by 3 bases and J by 0 bases, with 9 bases between the two germline ends. Germline V CDR1 and CDR2: SGHAT, FQNNGV. This CDR3 comprises 14 residues. CDR3 sequence: CASSFTDSSYEQYF. The CDR3 nucleotides read TGTGCCAGCAGCTTTACCGACAGCTCCTACGAGCAGTACTTC.

The J gene is TRBJ2-7, the V gene TRBV5-4; 7 bases line up with TRBD2. J gave up 0 bases and V 4 bases, and 7 bases lay outside the gene matches. Germline CDR1 and CDR2: SGHNT and YYREEE (reference sequence). The CDR3 is 15 amino acids. CDR3 in DNA: TGTGCCAGCAGCGCGACCTCGGGGGGCTCCTACGAGCAGTACTTC. Translated, it gives CASSATSGGSYEQYF.

This chain joins TRBV2 and TRBJ2-7; perhaps TRBD1 as D (6 bases). This CDR3 region has 14 residues. Germline loops: CDR1 SNHLY, CDR2 FYNNEI. Trimming stripped 6 bases from V and 4 bases from J, with 16 bases between. Here the CDR3 reads CASRGGQTLYEQYF. Written as DNA, the CDR3 is TGTGCCAGCAGGGGCGGACAGACTTTGTACGAGCAGTACTTC.

The chain joins TRBV4-1 to TRBJ2-5; D unclear. V was trimmed by 1 base and J by 5 bases, leaving 8 bases between them. This CDR3 contains 13 residues. The germline CDR1 and CDR2 sequences are MGHRA and YSYEKL. The DNA of the CDR3 is TGCGCCAGCAGCCAAGGCCTTGGCGAGACCCAGTACTTC. Translation gives CASSQGLGETQYF.

The chain combines TRBV19 with TRBJ2-3, with 9 bases fitting TRBD1. Germline V lookup: CDR1 LNHDA, CDR2 SQIVND (reference sequence). V was pared by 4 bases and J by 8 bases, with 7 bases of the junction left unmatched. This CDR3 is 14 amino acids long. The CDR3 is CASSTGQGKGTQYF. In nucleotides, the CDR3 is TGTGCCAGTAGTACGGGACAGGGTAAGGGTACGCAGTATTTT.

Turning to this clone: The sample has other DNA sequences that encode this CDR3 too. This chain connects TRBV19 to TRBJ1-5; a possible D gene is TRBD1 (5 bases). The CDR3 is made up of 16 amino acids. Trimming took 3 bases from V and 6 from J, leaving 18 bases between them. Germline CDR1 reads LNHDA; CDR2 reads SQIVND (reference sequence). CDR3 nucleotides: TGTGCCAGTAGTATTCCCGTTCCTCAGGGCTCTCAGCCCCAGCATTTT. Amino acids: CASSIPVPQGSQPQHF.

The sample holds a few counts of this clone. The rearrangement joins TRBV6-5 to TRBJ2-5, with D perhaps TRBD2 (7 bases). This CDR3 is built from 15 residues. Germline CDR1 and CDR2: MNHEY and SVGAGI. V was trimmed by 2 bases and J by 2 bases, leaving 12 bases between them. In DNA, the CDR3 is TGTGCCAGCAGTTACGGGGGGGCGGGTCAAGAGACCCAGTACTTC. Its protein product is CASSYGGAGQETQYF.

The CDR3 DNA sequence: TGTGCCAGCAGCTTAGTCCGGGGGGGCGTTGGTGAGCAGTTCTTC. It translates to CASSLVRGGVGEQFF. This chain connects TRBV11-2 to TRBJ2-1; 8 bases fit TRBD2. The germline CDR1 and CDR2 sequences are SGHAT and FQNNGV. Unmatched junction bases numbered 8, after V lost 1 base and J lost 9 bases. This CDR3 is 15 amino acids long.

The V gene is TRBV6-1, the J gene TRBJ2-7, with D tentatively TRBD2 (6 bases). The CDR3 is made up of 16 amino acids. Germline lookup yields CDR1 MNHNS and CDR2 SASEGT. Trimming took 2 bases from V and 2 from J, leaving 16 bases between them. CDR3 region: CASSEISQGGTYEQYF. CDR3 bases: TGTGCCAGCAGTGAAATAAGCCAAGGAGGGACCTACGAGCAGTACTTC.

This clone was observed once. This chain uses TRBV25-1 with TRBJ1-4, with TRBD1 identical over 7 bases. The germline gives CDR1 MGHDK, CDR2 SYGVNS. The ends lost 3 bases at V and 10 bases at J; junction bases unmatched: 14. The CDR3 length is 16 residues. DNA for the CDR3: TGTGCCAGCAGTGATTACTCAGGGGGTGGGTTTGGAAAACTGTTTTTT. It is translated as CASSDYSGGGFGKLFF.

DNA for the CDR3: TGTGCCAGCATTCCCGGGACAAGAATTGCAGATACGCAGTATTTT. Protein: CASIPGTRIADTQYF. V usage is TRBV6-1 and J usage is TRBJ2-3, with D tentatively TRBD1 (6 bases). The V gene lost 7 bases and the J gene lost 4 bases, with 18 bases spanning the gap. Germline V gives CDR1 MNHNS, CDR2 SASEGT. The length of the CDR3 is 15 residues.

This chain joins TRBV7-2 and TRBJ1-1; 9 positions match TRBD1. CDR3 length equals 16 residues. Germline CDR1 and CDR2: SGHTA and FQGNSA. V lost 5 bases to trimming and J lost 5 bases; unmatched junction nucleotides: 12. The CDR3 is CASSATGGAYLTEAFF. CDR3 nucleotides: TGTGCCAGCAGCGCAACAGGGGGCGCTTATTTGACTGAAGCTTTCTTT.

This clone showed up just once. This chain joins TRBV7-9 and TRBJ1-1; D possibly corresponds to TRBD1 (6 bases). Germline assignment: CDR1 SEHNR and CDR2 FQNEAQ (reference sequence). The V gene lost 5 bases and the J gene lost 1 base, with 11 bases spanning the gap. CDR3 length equals 14 residues. The CDR3 reads CASSRGGANTEAFF. CDR3 bases: TGTGCCAGCAGCCGGGGGGGGGCGAACACTGAAGCTTTCTTT.

V usage is TRBV15 and J usage is TRBJ2-7, with 8 bases fitting TRBD2. The germline CDR1 and CDR2 sequences are LNHNV and YYDKDF (reference sequence). Trimming took 8 bases from V and 4 from J; bases not matched to a gene: 13. This CDR3 spans 15 amino acids. CDR3 coding DNA: TGTGCCACCGCCCCCGGACCGGGAGGGCCGTACGAGCAGTACTTC. Protein product: CATAPGPGGPYEQYF.

The chain carries TRBV6-5 and TRBJ1-4; D is ambiguous. The V end lost 11 bases, the J end lost 7 bases, and 14 bases lay between the germline ends. Germline values: CDR1 MNHEY, CDR2 SVGAGI. This CDR3 is 12 amino acids long. The CDR3 DNA follows: TGTGCCGTCGGGAGGCCGGGTGAAAAACTGTTTTTT. This gives the protein CAVGRPGEKLFF.

The rearrangement joins TRBV7-9 to TRBJ2-6; D remains unclear. The CDR3 loop spans 12 amino acids. Deletions cut 5 bases from V and 6 bases from J, with 5 bases between. Germline V gene lookup returns CDR1 SEHNR and CDR2 FQNEAQ (reference sequence). CDR3 amino acids: CASSRKANVLTF. The CDR3 nucleotides are TGTGCCAGCAGCCGTAAGGCCAACGTCCTGACTTTC.